The present entry profiles one T cell receptor (beta chain) with its context. The source of the sample is a study of blood T cell repertoires in COVID-19. At the level of the study: Some COVID-19 samples were acute and others convalescent; all came from the United States, Italy and Spain. T cells, B-cell-depleted T cells, or PBMCs supplied cDNA or gDNA.

Germline V gene lookup returns CDR1 SGHRS and CDR2 YFSETQ. CDR3 length: 15 amino acids. V was pared by 3 bases and J by 4 bases, with 4 bases of the junction left unmatched. Using immunoSEQ multiplex PCR, the repertoire was profiled, and TCRdb retains in-frame clones only, with some absent. This sample carries roughly 70,000 clones, about 86% of them seen once, and the ten largest clones take around 4.1%. The chain links TRBV5-1 to TRBJ2-3; 11 nucleotides align to TRBD2. Sequencing was carried out using peripheral blood. The sequence was obtained from a woman aged 55-75 years with acute or convalescent COVID-19. The CDR3 sequence: CASSSRLAGSDTQYF. In DNA, the CDR3 is TGCGCCAGCAGCTCGAGACTAGCGGGGTCAGATACGCAGTATTTT.